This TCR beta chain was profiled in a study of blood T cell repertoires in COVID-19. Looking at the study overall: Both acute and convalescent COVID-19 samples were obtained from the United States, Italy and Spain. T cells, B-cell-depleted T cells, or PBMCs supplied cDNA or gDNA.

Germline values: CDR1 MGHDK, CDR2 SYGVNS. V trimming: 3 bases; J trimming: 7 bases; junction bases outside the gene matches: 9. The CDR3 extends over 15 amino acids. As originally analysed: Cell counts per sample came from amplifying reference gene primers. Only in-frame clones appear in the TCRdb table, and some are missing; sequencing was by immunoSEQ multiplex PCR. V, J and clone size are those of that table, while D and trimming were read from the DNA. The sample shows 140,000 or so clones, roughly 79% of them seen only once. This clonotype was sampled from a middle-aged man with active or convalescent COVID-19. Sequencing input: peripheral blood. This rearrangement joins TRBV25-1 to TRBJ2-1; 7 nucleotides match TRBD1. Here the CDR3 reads CASSDPLAGGNEQFF. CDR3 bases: TGTGCCAGCAGTGACCCCCTCGCAGGGGGAAATGAGCAGTTCTTC.